The 17 T cell receptor beta chains below all came from one sample that was sequenced in a study of shared clonotypes between healthy human individuals. TCRdb's table, derived via immunoSEQ multiplex PCR, lists solely in-frame clones and lacks some. The sample carries some 2 million clones, about 94% recorded once. Terminally differentiated effector memory CD45RA+ cells were excluded by CCR7 positive selection of CD45RO-negative cells. Material: naive CD8+ T cells sorted from blood. The receptor set was obtained from a man aged 18 to 35 in good health.

V and J are TRBV13 and TRBJ2-3, with a possible D match to TRBD2 (6 bases). The CDR3 has 15 amino acids. Germline lookup yields CDR1 PRHDT and CDR2 FYEKMQ (reference sequence). V shed 5 bases and J shed 5 bases, with 17 bases lying between them. CDR3 nucleotide sequence: TGTGCCAGCAGCCCCCCCAACGGGAGACTAGATACGCAGTATTTT. Its protein product is CASSPPNGRLDTQYF.

The chain couples TRBV5-6 to TRBJ2-7; possibly TRBD1 for D (6 bases). Germline-derived CDR1 and CDR2 are SGHDT and YYEEEE. Trimming took off 4 bases at V and 4 bases at J, with 9 bases between the two ends. The CDR3 spans 12 residues. The CDR3 reads CASSGGQYEQYF. As DNA, the CDR3 is TGTGCCAGCAGCGGCGGACAGTACGAGCAGTACTTC. The whole variable domain, filled in from reference TRBV5-6 and TRBJ2-7, reads DAGVTQSPTHLIKTRGQQVTLRCSPKSGHDTVSWYQQALGQGPQFIFQYYEEEERQRGNFPDRFSGHQFPNYSSELNVNALLLGDSALYLCASSGGQYEQYFGPGTRLTVT.

The V and J genes are TRBV4-1 and TRBJ2-1; 8 bases are a match to TRBD1. Germline CDR1 reads MGHRA; CDR2 reads YSYEKL. J lost 7 bases, V lost 3 bases, and 23 bases had no gene match. The CDR3 extends over 20 amino acids. The CDR3 coding sequence is TGCGCCAGCAGCCATCGCCGGACCGGGACAGGCCAATATTCGCTTAATGAGCAGTTCTTC. Translated: CASSHRRTGTGQYSLNEQFF.

Regarding this clone: Other DNA sequences in this specimen translate into the identical CDR3. The CDR3 region is CASSLLGVSGANVLTF. For the CDR3, the DNA is TGTGCCAGCAGCCTCCTCGGGGTAAGCGGGGCCAACGTCCTGACTTTC. The rearrangement uses TRBV27 and TRBJ2-6; possibly TRBD2 for D (5 bases). Looked up from germline, CDR1 is MNHEY and CDR2 is SMNVEV (reference sequence). The CDR3 covers 16 residues. V was clipped by 6 bases and J by 4 bases, with 16 bases between them.

As to this clone: The same CDR3 is also encoded by other DNA sequences in this sample. The V call is TRBV4-1, the J call TRBJ1-2, with a weak D call TRBD1 (5 bases). Trimming removed 0 bases at V and 3 bases at J, with 8 bases between. Germline V gene lookup returns CDR1 MGHRA and CDR2 YSYEKL. The CDR3 is 14 amino acids. CDR3 protein: CASSQETGDYGYTF. CDR3 coding DNA: TGCGCCAGCAGCCAAGAAACAGGAGACTATGGCTACACCTTC.

The rearrangement joins TRBV7-2 to TRBJ1-6; no firm D call. Looked up from germline, CDR1 is SGHTA and CDR2 is FQGNSA. Trimming pared 0 bases from V and 4 bases from J, leaving 10 bases between. The CDR3 is 16 amino acids. CDR3 in amino acids: CASSLALSTYNSPLHF. As DNA, the CDR3 is TGTGCCAGCAGCTTAGCGCTGTCGACATATAATTCACCCCTCCACTTT. The full variable domain, completed using reference TRBV7-2 and TRBJ1-6, is GAGVSQSPSNKVTEKGKDVELRCDPISGHTALYWYRQSLGQGLEFLIYFQGNSAPDKSGLPSDRFSAERTGGSVSTLTIQRTQQEDSAVYLCASSLALSTYNSPLHFGNGTRLTVT.

The chain joins TRBV19 to TRBJ1-2, with D hard to call. Germline loops: CDR1 LNHDA, CDR2 SQIVND (reference sequence). This CDR3 has 15 residues. The ends were cut back, 3 bases at V and 0 bases at J, with 11 bases in the middle. CDR3 nucleotides: TGTGCCAGTAGTATCATCCCGGTCTCTAACTATGGCTACACCTTC. Translation gives CASSIIPVSNYGYTF.

The chain carries TRBV5-6 and TRBJ2-1; the D gene is possibly TRBD2 (6 bases). Between the trimmed V and J ends, which lost 6 bases and 4 bases, there was a span of 11 bases. The CDR3 is 13 residues long. CDR1 SGHDT and CDR2 YYEEEE come from the germline V gene. The CDR3 nucleotides are TGTGCCAGCACCGCTGGAGGGTACAATGAGCAGTTCTTC. Protein product: CASTAGGYNEQFF.

The chain is built from TRBV4-1 and TRBJ1-6; no definite D call. This CDR3 has 14 amino acids. Germline V gives CDR1 MGHRA, CDR2 YSYEKL. V lost 4 bases and J lost 7, with 11 bases in between. The CDR3 DNA reads TGCGCCAGCAGCCCTCGGACGGGAAATTCACCCCTCCACTTT. Protein product: CASSPRTGNSPLHF.

The chain carries TRBV4-2 and TRBJ2-7; D is unresolved. The CDR3 is made up of 12 amino acids. The germline gives CDR1 LGHNA, CDR2 YNFKEQ. With 0 bases removed from V and 2 bases from J, the gap between germline ends came to 2 bases. The CDR3, as DNA: TGTGCCAGCAGCCAAGATCCCTACGAGCAGTACTTC. Encoded protein: CASSQDPYEQYF.

This clone was seen only once. The chain uses TRBV7-9 and TRBJ1-2; 10 nucleotides align to TRBD1. Germline CDR1 SEHNR, CDR2 FQNEAQ (reference sequence). This CDR3 comprises 16 residues. J gave up 5 bases and V 6 bases, and 12 bases lay outside the gene matches. The chain's CDR3 is CASRSPGQGFRYGYTF. Here the CDR3 DNA reads TGTGCCAGCAGGTCCCCGGGACAGGGGTTTAGGTATGGCTACACCTTC.

This chain links TRBV10-2 with TRBJ2-7, with TRBD1 identical over 8 bases. This CDR3 contains 14 residues. V lost 3 bases and J lost 3; bases outside the gene matches: 4. Looked up from germline, CDR1 is WSHSY and CDR2 is SAAADI. CDR3 coding DNA: TGCGCCAGCAGTGAACTTGGACAGGGCTACGAGCAGTACTTC. Translating gives CASSELGQGYEQYF.

The chain is built from TRBV5-4 and TRBJ2-3; no clear D. This CDR3 spans 14 amino acids. V gave up 5 bases and J gave up 0 bases, with 10 bases separating them. Germline CDR1 and CDR2: SGHNT and YYREEE (reference sequence). For the CDR3, the DNA is TGTGCCAGCAGACCTCTCTATAGCACAGATACGCAGTATTTT. As protein: CASRPLYSTDTQYF. The entire variable domain, with the rest obtained from reference TRBV5-4 and TRBJ2-3, is as follows: ETGVTQSPTHLIKTRGQQVTLRCSSQSGHNTVSWYQQALGQGPQFIFQYYREEENGRGNFPPRFSGLQFPNYSSELNVNALELDDSALYLCASRPLYSTDTQYFGPGTRLTVL.

The chain carries TRBV28 and TRBJ2-3; D is possibly TRBD1 (6 bases). The CDR3 contains 15 residues. In germline, CDR1 is MDHEN, CDR2 SYDVKM. V gave up 1 base and J gave up 1 base, with 9 bases separating them. As DNA, the CDR3 is TGTGCCAGCAGTTTATATCCAGGGGGCACAGATACGCAGTATTTT. It encodes CASSLYPGGTDTQYF.

The chain is built from TRBV25-1 and TRBJ2-7; D gene unclear. CDR1 MGHDK and CDR2 SYGVNS come from the germline V gene. The length of the CDR3 is 13 residues. V shed 4 bases and J shed 3 bases, with 10 bases lying between them. This chain's CDR3 is CASSVYPDYEQYF. The CDR3 DNA follows: TGTGCCAGCAGTGTATATCCAGACTACGAGCAGTACTTC.

This rearrangement joins TRBV9 to TRBJ1-2, with D unresolved. The CDR3 loop spans 17 amino acids. The V end was cut by 1 base, the J end by 0 bases, with 16 bases between. Germline V gives CDR1 SGDLS, CDR2 YYNGEE. CDR3 protein: CASSVNDGDSTNYGYTF. Written as DNA, the CDR3 is TGTGCCAGCAGCGTAAATGATGGGGATTCCACTAACTATGGCTACACCTTC.

This rearrangement joins TRBV28 to TRBJ1-1; D is undetermined. Germline V lookup: CDR1 MDHEN, CDR2 SYDVKM. Trimming pared 6 bases from V and 2 bases from J, leaving 10 bases between. CDR3 size: 13 residues. CDR3 DNA sequence: TGTGCCAGCAGCCTCCTTAGAAACACTGAAGCTTTCTTT. Its translation is CASSLLRNTEAFF.